The 15 T cell receptor beta chains presented below share a single source sample, sequenced in a study of blood T cell repertoires in COVID-19 (TCRdb year 2020). Library preparation used the immunoSEQ multiplex PCR assay. TCRdb mirrors the immuneACCESS table, restricted to in-frame sequences. Some clones are absent from its copies; in checked studies, under half trace to an unresolved V gene, and the reason for the others is unknown. The sample contains approximately 250,000 clones, approximately 82% of them found a single time. Of the sample, 15% falls within the top ten clones. The sequencing sample was made of PBMCs or T cells enriched from blood (not recorded which). All receptors come from a man between 35 and 55 years old who had recovered from COVID-19.

This clone was seen more than once but under ten times. The chain is built from TRBV28 and TRBJ2-7; D unclear. The CDR3 is 14 residues long. With 5 bases removed from V and 0 bases from J, the gap between germline ends came to 11 bases. Germline CDR1 reads MDHEN; CDR2 reads SYDVKM. The CDR3 coding sequence is TGTGCCAGCAGTCCCACAGCAACCTCCTACGAGCAGTACTTC. This sequence encodes CASSPTATSYEQYF.

This clone has only a few counts. The chain combines TRBV5-1 with TRBJ2-7; perhaps TRBD1 as D (5 bases). V lost 0 bases, J lost 1 base, and 11 bases lay in between. Germline CDR1 and CDR2: SGHRS and YFSETQ. This CDR3 contains 15 residues. The CDR3 here is CASSLEPGQSYEQYF. The CDR3 nucleotides are TGCGCCAGCAGCTTGGAACCAGGGCAATCCTACGAGCAGTACTTC.

This chain uses TRBV5-1 with TRBJ1-2; D not certain. CDR3 length: 15 residues. Germline assignment: CDR1 SGHRS and CDR2 YFSETQ. V was shortened by 1 base and J by 1 base, with 11 bases between the two germline ends. The CDR3 region has the DNA TGCGCCAGCAGCTTGAACGGCGGAATTAACTATGGCTACACCTTC. Translation: CASSLNGGINYGYTF.

This chain joins TRBV10-1 and TRBJ1-3; D is possibly TRBD1 (5 bases). Germline V gene lookup returns CDR1 WNHNN and CDR2 SYGVQD (reference sequence). V lost 4 bases and J lost 1, with 11 bases in between. CDR3 length: 15 residues. CDR3 bases: TGCGCCAGCAGTGGGTCCGGGACTTCTGGAAACACCATATATTTT. It translates to CASSGSGTSGNTIYF.

This chain connects TRBV5-5 to TRBJ1-1; D uncertain. Trimming cost V 3 bases and J 0 bases, with 12 bases left between them. Germline V gene data show CDR1 as SGHKS and CDR2 as YYEKEE (reference sequence). The CDR3 extends over 15 amino acids. For the CDR3, the DNA is TGTGCCAGCAGCTCCACCGGGATCATGAACACTGAAGCTTTCTTT. This translates into CASSSTGIMNTEAFF.

CDR3 sequence reads: CASFLDGGIGYTF. As DNA, the CDR3 is TGTGCCAGCTTCTTAGACGGGGGGATTGGCTACACCTTC. The gene calls are TRBV18 and TRBJ1-2; D might be TRBD1 (5 bases). Germline V lookup: CDR1 KGHSH, CDR2 LQKENI. The CDR3 runs to 13 residues. V lost 7 bases to trimming and J lost 7 bases, with 16 bases between them.

The chain is built from TRBV5-1 and TRBJ2-2; 7 bases match TRBD2. Germline trimming cut 0 bases from V and 4 bases from J; bases unmatched to any gene: 3. The V gene's germline CDR1 is SGHRS and CDR2 YFSETQ. The CDR3 loop spans 15 amino acids. The CDR3 region is CASSLVGGGTGELFF. CDR3 in DNA: TGCGCCAGCAGCTTGGTTGGCGGGGGCACCGGGGAGCTGTTTTTT. The variable domain in full, with the rest retrieved from reference TRBV5-1 and TRBJ2-2, is KAGVTQTPRYLIKTRGQQVTLSCSPISGHRSVSWYQQTPGQGLQFLFEYFSETQRNKGNFPGRFSGRQFSNSRSEMNVSTLELGDSALYLCASSLVGGGTGELFFGEGSRLTVL.

The chain links TRBV28 to TRBJ1-2; D perhaps matches TRBD1 (6 bases). Germline loops: CDR1 MDHEN, CDR2 SYDVKM. V lost 4 bases to trimming and J lost 7 bases, with 19 bases between them. The CDR3 has 15 amino acids. The CDR3 region has the DNA TGTGCCAGCAGTTCCCCGCCGGGGCAGGGGTCTGGCTACACCTTC. Protein product: CASSSPPGQGSGYTF.

This clone was recorded a few times. The chain links TRBV7-8 to TRBJ2-7, with D unresolved. The ends were cut back, 4 bases at V and 2 bases at J, with 6 bases in the middle. The CDR3 sequence is 12 residues long. Looked up from germline, CDR1 is SGHVS and CDR2 is FQNEAQ. The CDR3 DNA sequence: TGTGCCAGCAGCTCCAAAACCTACGAGCAGTACTTC. Its protein product is CASSSKTYEQYF.

The chain employs TRBV28 and TRBJ1-3; a weak D match, TRBD1 (6 bases). The CDR3 loop spans 16 amino acids. V was clipped by 6 bases and J by 1 base, with 16 bases between them. CDR1 is MDHEN and CDR2 is SYDVKM in the germline V gene. CDR3 amino acids: CASSLSTGLSGNTIYF. The CDR3, as DNA: TGTGCCAGCAGCCTCTCGACAGGCCTGTCTGGAAACACCATATATTTT.

This clone showed up just a few times. CDR3 region: CASSPGTGGPGNTIYF. CDR3 DNA sequence: TGTGCCAGCAGTCCGGGAACAGGGGGCCCTGGAAACACCATATATTTT. The chain recombines TRBV27 with TRBJ1-3; 9 bases are a match to TRBD1. The germline gives CDR1 MNHEY, CDR2 SMNVEV (reference sequence). With 5 bases clipped from V and 2 bases from J, the junction kept 7 bases outside the gene matches. This CDR3 is built from 16 residues.

V is TRBV16 and J is TRBJ1-1; D gene unclear. This CDR3 region has 14 residues. Germline V gives CDR1 KGHSY, CDR2 FQNENV. V shed 5 bases and J shed 0 bases, with 10 bases lying between them. CDR3 in DNA: TGTGCCAGCAGCGTACGGTCCGTGAACACTGAAGCTTTCTTT. This gives the protein CASSVRSVNTEAFF. The whole variable domain, filled in from reference TRBV16 and TRBJ1-1, reads GEEVAQTPKHLVRGEGQKAKLYCAPIKGHSYVFWYQQVLKNEFKFLISFQNENVFDETGMPKERFSAKCLPNSPCSLEIQATKLEDSAVYFCASSVRSVNTEAFFGQGTRLTVV.

This sequence joins TRBV4-1 and TRBJ1-5; TRBD1 matches 9 bases. CDR1 MGHRA and CDR2 YSYEKL come from the germline V gene. The CDR3 extends over 14 amino acids. V lost 3 bases, J lost 5 bases, and 2 bases stayed unmatched. The CDR3 reads CASSHRTGDQPQHF. The CDR3 nucleotides read TGCGCCAGCAGCCACAGGACAGGGGATCAGCCCCAGCATTTT.

The rearrangement joins TRBV9 to TRBJ2-3, with 11 bases matching TRBD2. The CDR3 length is 17 residues. Germline V gives CDR1 SGDLS, CDR2 YYNGEE. The trim removed 3 bases at V and 0 bases at J, leaving 6 bases unmatched. The CDR3 region is CASSANLAGGSTDTQYF. CDR3 DNA: TGTGCCAGCAGCGCAAACTTAGCGGGGGGGAGCACAGATACGCAGTATTTT.

The CDR3 here is CATRASGSSDTQYF. CDR3 nucleotides: TGTGCCACACGGGCTAGCGGGAGCTCAGATACGCAGTATTTT. The J gene is TRBJ2-3, the V gene TRBV10-3, with 10 positions matching TRBD2. The CDR3 loop spans 14 amino acids. V gave up 10 bases and J gave up 4 bases; unmatched junction bases: 8. The germline V gene has CDR1 ENHRY and CDR2 SYGVKD.